The rows below give T cell receptor beta chains drawn from one sample of a study of graft-versus-host responses after intestinal transplantation. Libraries were prepared by immunoSEQ multiplex PCR; TCRdb keeps only in-frame clonotypes and omits some of them. The sample has 100,000 or so clones, roughly 84% seen once; the top ten hold around 0.98%. Their recognized antigens are unknown. Sequencing used unstimulated CD4+ T cells sorted from spleen or lymph node cells, obtained before transplant. The receptors were sampled from a human donor who was the organ donor for an intestinal transplant. Both conserved end residues are part of each CDR3. The D gene is left open where the match is weak. Part of the rows lack a size; the others show once, few, many or a class for expanded clones.

TRBV28	TRBJ1-5	.	TRBD1	TGTGCCAGCAGTCTACGGTGGGGGACAGCTAATCAGCCCCAGCATTTT	CASSLRWGTANQPQHF
TRBV6-1	TRBJ1-1	.	TRBD1	TGTGCCAGCAGTGCAGGGGGCCGAAACACTGAAGCTTTCTTT	CASSAGGRNTEAFF
TRBV25-1	TRBJ2-7	.	TRBD1	TGTGCCAGCAGTCGACAGGGAGTCTACGAGCAGTACTTC	CASSRQGVYEQYF
TRBV6-7	TRBJ1-5	.	.	TGTGCCAGCAGTTCCGACGGTAGCAATCAGCCCCAGCATTTT	CASSSDGSNQPQHF
TRBV27	TRBJ1-2	.	.	TGTGCCAGCAGTTTACCAGGGAGCTATGGCTACACCTTC	CASSLPGSYGYTF
TRBV5-1	TRBJ2-7	.	TRBD2	TGCGCCAGCAGCCAGGGACTAGCGGGGTTTAGGTACGAGCAGTACTTC	CASSQGLAGFRYEQYF
TRBV14	TRBJ1-5	.	.	TGTGCCAGCAGCCAGGCAGGGAATCAGCCCCAGCATTTT	CASSQAGNQPQHF
TRBV7-9	TRBJ1-5	few	.	TGTGCCAGCAGCTTACCGGCCCGGGAGGGATTACATCAGCCCCAGCATTTT	CASSLPAREGLHQPQHF
TRBV7-2	TRBJ2-7	.	.	TGTGCCAGCAGCTTTCCCTCTAGTTACGAGCAGTACTTC	CASSFPSSYEQYF
TRBV2	TRBJ1-6	.	.	TGTGCCGGACGAGAGGGGAGCTCCTATAATTCACCCCTCCACTTT	CAGREGSSYNSPLHF
TRBV2	TRBJ1-2	once	TRBD1	TGTGCCAGCAGGACGGGACAGGGCAGGGGCTACACCTTC	CASRTGQGRGYTF
TRBV4-2	TRBJ1-1	.	.	TGTGCCAGCAGCCAAGCCGGACTGTTACAGAACACTGAAGCTTTCTTT	CASSQAGLLQNTEAFF
TRBV6-5	TRBJ1-4	.	.	TGTGCCAGCAGTTCCTCGTGGATAACTAATGAAAAACTGTTTTTT	CASSSSWITNEKLFF
TRBV7-2	TRBJ2-1	medium-sized	.	TGTGCCAGCAGCTACGGGACCAAGAATCCGTTCTTC	CASSYGTKNPFF
TRBV6-5	TRBJ1-3	.	TRBD1	TGTGCCAGCAGTCGGGACAGGGGGTTTGGAAACACCATATATTTT	CASSRDRGFGNTIYF
TRBV5-1	TRBJ2-1	.	.	TGCGCCAGCAGCTTGGCCCTGGACAGATACAATGAGCAGTTCTTC	CASSLALDRYNEQFF
TRBV5-8	TRBJ2-7	.	TRBD1	TGTGCCAGCAGCCCTAAACAGGGGGGACCCTACGAGCAGTACTTC	CASSPKQGGPYEQYF
TRBV6-1	TRBJ2-1	once	.	TGTGCCAGCAGCCTATCAGGGGTTTACGATGAGCAGTTCTTC	CASSLSGVYDEQFF
TRBV11-2	TRBJ2-5	.	TRBD1	TGTGCCAGCAGCTCAACACAGGGGGAAGAGACCCAGTACTTC	CASSSTQGEETQYF
TRBV28	TRBJ2-7	.	.	TGTGCCAGCAGTTTGCACGGTGTCGGCTACGAGCAGTACTTC	CASSLHGVGYEQYF
TRBV28	TRBJ1-1	.	.	TGTGCCAGCAGCCAGACGGGGGAAGCTTTCTTT	CASSQTGEAFF
TRBV5-1	TRBJ1-5	.	.	TGCGCCAGCAGCTTGGATTCCTCCAGCAATCAGCCCCAGCATTTT	CASSLDSSSNQPQHF
TRBV10-2	TRBJ1-4	.	.	TGCGCCAGCAGTGCAAACACCGGGGAAAAACTGTTTTTT	CASSANTGEKLFF
TRBV5-1	TRBJ2-6	once	.	TGCGCCAGCAGCTCACGCAGGGTAGCCGGGGCCAACGTCCTGACTTTC	CASSSRRVAGANVLTF
TRBV30	TRBJ1-3	.	.	TGTGCCTGGAATCTTATGGTCGAGGGAAACACCATATATTTT	CAWNLMVEGNTIYF
TRBV5-1	TRBJ2-7	.	TRBD2	TGCGCCAGCAGCTTGGAACCGGGGGGATCCTACGAGCAGTACTTC	CASSLEPGGSYEQYF
TRBV10-3	TRBJ1-4	.	.	TGTGCCATCAGCCCTCAGGCAGGGTTGAATGAAAAACTGTTTTTT	CAISPQAGLNEKLFF
TRBV7-9	TRBJ2-5	once	TRBD1	TGTGCCAGCAGCCAGGGGGACAGGCCTTACTTC	CASSQGDRPYF
TRBV5-1	TRBJ2-3	.	TRBD1	TGCGCCAGCACACGCGGGACAGGGGTGATAGATACGCAGTATTTT	CASTRGTGVIDTQYF
TRBV30	TRBJ1-1	.	.	TGTGCCTGGAGTCCTTTTAGGGTGGTGCCCACTGAAGCTTTCTTT	CAWSPFRVVPTEAFF
TRBV30	TRBJ2-6	.	.	TGTGCCTGGAGCCCTGACATCTCTGGGGCCAACGTCCTGACTTTC	CAWSPDISGANVLTF
TRBV13	TRBJ2-6	.	.	TGTGCCAGCAGCTTAGTCACGGCTTCTGGGGCCAACGTCCTGACTTTC	CASSLVTASGANVLTF
TRBV5-4	TRBJ1-1	.	.	TGTGCCAGCAGCTCGGGGGGGCGGCAAACTGAAGCTTTCTTT	CASSSGGRQTEAFF
TRBV25-1	TRBJ2-3	.	.	TGTGCCAGCAGTGAATATGAACGGAAGTATTTT	CASSEYERKYF
TRBV11-3	TRBJ2-1	.	TRBD2	TGTGCCAGCTCCCGAGGAGCGGGGGGTTTCAATGAGCAGTTCTTC	CASSRGAGGFNEQFF
TRBV4-2	TRBJ1-6	.	.	TGTGCCAGCAGCCAAGTTTACAGGGATAATTCACCCCTCCACTTT	CASSQVYRDNSPLHF
TRBV7-9	TRBJ1-6	.	.	TGTGCCAGCAGCTTAGGGACAACGAATTCACCCCTCCACTTT	CASSLGTTNSPLHF
TRBV30	TRBJ2-3	.	.	TGTGCCTGGAGTGTGGGTCGGGATACGCAGTATTTT	CAWSVGRDTQYF
TRBV6-5	TRBJ1-6	few	TRBD1	TGTGCCAGCGGTCGCCAGGGGGCAGATTCACCCCTCCACTTT	CASGRQGADSPLHF
TRBV4-1	TRBJ1-1	once	TRBD1	TGCGCCAGCAGCCCACAGGAGAGGGGGCGTTACACTGAAGCTTTCTTT	CASSPQERGRYTEAFF
TRBV10-3	TRBJ2-1	.	.	TGTGCCATCAGTGAGTTTGGGGGGCTAGTACTAGACAATGAGCAGTTCTTC	CAISEFGGLVLDNEQFF
TRBV6-1	TRBJ2-5	.	.	TGTGCCAGCAGCGTAACAGACACTGGGGGGGAGACCCAGTACTTC	CASSVTDTGGETQYF
TRBV27	TRBJ1-5	.	.	TGTGCCAGCCGGGCGCATAGCAATCAGCCCCAGCATTTT	CASRAHSNQPQHF
TRBV9	TRBJ2-7	.	.	TGTGCCAGCGGCGCGGGACAATCCTACGAGCAGTACTTC	CASGAGQSYEQYF
TRBV2	TRBJ1-3	.	.	TGTGCCAGCAGTGTATTCGGGGATGGTGGAAACACCATATATTTT	CASSVFGDGGNTIYF
TRBV5-1	TRBJ2-2	.	.	TGCGCCAGCAGCTTACCGTCGCAGGACGTCCCCGGGGAGCTGTTTTTT	CASSLPSQDVPGELFF